This is a list of T cell receptor beta chains from one sample in a study of PD-1 blockade in classical Hodgkin lymphoma. Repertoires were generated with immunoSEQ multiplex PCR, while TCRdb's copy carries only in-frame clones and drops some. The data show about 20,000 clones, around 89% seen once. Here the sequenced sample was CD8+ T cells from blood, taken before the fourth cycle of nivolumab. Every receptor here comes from a human donor with classical Hodgkin lymphoma. CDR3s include the opening cysteine and the closing phenylalanine or tryptophan. D genes are given only for firm matches. The size field is filled for only some rows; it gives once, few, many or a size class.

D,J,V,size,CDR3,DNA
.,TRBJ1-2,TRBV9,few,CASSVEGWGYTF,TGTGCCAGCAGCGTAGAAGGGTGGGGCTACACCTTC
.,TRBJ2-2,TRBV6-6,.,CASRSRDNTGELFF,TGTGCCAGCAGATCCCGGGACAACACCGGGGAGCTGTTTTTT
.,TRBJ2-7,TRBV15,.,CATSRDWGSLYEQYF,TGTGCCACCAGCAGAGATTGGGGGAGTCTCTACGAGCAGTACTTC
TRBD1,TRBJ2-3,TRBV11-2,.,CASSYMDREEYF,TGTGCCAGCAGCTATATGGACAGGGAGGAGTATTTT
.,TRBJ2-7,TRBV10-2,.,CASSDWQGDYEQYF,TGCGCCAGCAGTGACTGGCAAGGGGACTACGAGCAGTACTTC
.,TRBJ2-1,TRBV7-9,.,CAAIRSEGRSSYNEQFF,TGTGCAGCAATACGTTCGGAGGGTCGGAGCTCCTACAATGAGCAGTTCTTC
.,TRBJ2-7,TRBV27,.,CASSLVDGSYEQYF,TGTGCCAGCAGTTTAGTCGACGGCTCCTACGAGCAGTACTTC
TRBD2,TRBJ2-7,TRBV5-4,.,CASSFGLAYEQYF,TGTGCCAGCAGCTTTGGACTAGCTTACGAGCAGTACTTC
.,TRBJ2-1,TRBV6-5,.,CASSPGGSYNEQFF,TGTGCCAGCAGCCCTGGAGGCTCCTACAATGAGCAGTTCTTC
TRBD2,TRBJ2-7,TRBV9,.,CASSVGTSGSYEQYF,TGTGCCAGCAGCGTCGGGACTAGCGGGAGCTACGAGCAGTACTTC
TRBD1,TRBJ2-7,TRBV15,.,CATNEQGLTYEQYF,TGTGCCACCAACGAACAGGGGCTGACCTACGAGCAGTACTTC
.,TRBJ2-3,TRBV7-9,.,CASSLSGPWVADTQYF,TGTGCCAGCAGCTTAAGCGGGCCGTGGGTGGCAGATACGCAGTATTTT
.,TRBJ1-3,TRBV7-6,.,CASSLAGVSPGNTIYF,TGTGCCAGCAGCTTAGCGGGTGTCAGCCCTGGAAACACCATATATTTT
.,TRBJ2-1,TRBV30,.,CAWSGMNNEQFF,TGTGCCTGGAGCGGAATGAACAATGAGCAGTTCTTC
TRBD1,TRBJ1-1,TRBV28,.,CASSTRDRVLLSFEAFF,TGTGCCAGCAGTACCCGGGACAGGGTACTTTTATCGTTCGAAGCTTTCTTT
.,TRBJ2-3,TRBV29-1,.,CSVGGTDTQYF,TGCAGCGTTGGGGGAACAGATACGCAGTATTTT
.,TRBJ2-7,TRBV7-3,.,CASSLTGAYEQYF,TGTGCCAGCAGCTTAACAGGCGCTTACGAGCAGTACTTC
TRBD1,TRBJ2-2,TRBV2,.,CASIGTGWTAGELFF,TGTGCCAGCATCGGGACAGGGTGGACCGCCGGGGAGCTGTTTTTT
TRBD2,TRBJ2-7,TRBV7-9,once,CASSVPGTRGEQYF,TGTGCCAGCAGCGTTCCCGGGACTAGGGGGGAGCAGTACTTC
.,TRBJ2-7,TRBV7-2,.,CASSLGGHEQYF,TGTGCCAGCAGCTTAGGGGGGCACGAGCAGTACTTC
TRBD2,TRBJ2-7,TRBV5-1,.,CASSWGTLLGGSEQYF,TGCGCCAGCAGCTGGGGGACCCTTTTGGGGGGGTCCGAGCAGTACTTC
TRBD1,TRBJ2-3,TRBV28,once,CASKQGAFGGVTQYF,TGTGCCAGCAAACAGGGGGCCTTTGGAGGTGTTACGCAGTATTTT
TRBD2,TRBJ2-1,TRBV7-9,.,CASRTSGSRNEQFF,TGTGCCAGCAGGACTAGCGGGAGTAGGAATGAGCAGTTCTTC
.,TRBJ1-1,TRBV4-2,few,CASSQDLGGNTEAFF,TGTGCCAGCAGCCAAGATCTGGGGGGGAACACTGAAGCTTTCTTT
.,TRBJ2-4,TRBV10-3,.,CAISELSLQSKNIQYF,TGTGCCATCAGTGAGTTAAGCCTTCAATCCAAAAACATTCAGTACTTC
.,TRBJ1-6,TRBV25-1,.,CASRGGDFNNSPLHF,TGTGCCAGCAGAGGAGGGGACTTCAATAATTCACCCCTCCACTTT
TRBD1,TRBJ2-6,TRBV5-1,.,CASSFRTGGLGHSGANVLTF,TGCGCCAGCAGCTTTCGGACAGGGGGCTTGGGCCACTCTGGGGCCAACGTCCTGACTTTC
TRBD2,TRBJ2-3,TRBV2,once,CASRLAGDMADTQYF,TGTGCCAGCAGACTAGCGGGAGATATGGCAGATACGCAGTATTTT
.,TRBJ2-1,TRBV5-8,.,CASSLGRRNEQFF,TGTGCCAGCAGCTTGGGGCGCCGCAATGAGCAGTTCTTC
.,TRBJ2-1,TRBV5-1,.,CASSPVPDNEQFF,TGCGCCAGCAGCCCCGTGCCGGACAATGAGCAGTTCTTC
TRBD2,TRBJ2-1,TRBV19,.,CASKIAGNEQFF,TGTGCCAGTAAAATAGCGGGGAATGAGCAGTTCTTC
TRBD1,TRBJ1-2,TRBV5-8,.,CASSLRSGGRRGYTF,TGTGCCAGCAGCTTGAGGTCAGGGGGAAGGAGGGGCTACACCTTC
.,TRBJ1-5,TRBV4-1,.,CASSPGLGNQPQHF,TGCGCCAGCAGCCCTGGACTGGGCAATCAGCCCCAGCATTTT
TRBD1,TRBJ1-1,TRBV9,.,CASSGGQGMNTEAFF,TGTGCCAGCAGCGGGGGACAGGGTATGAACACTGAAGCTTTCTTT
.,TRBJ2-4,TRBV14,.,CASSQSIEGQNIQYF,TGTGCCAGCAGCCAAAGTATTGAGGGCCAAAACATTCAGTACTTC
.,TRBJ2-1,TRBV7-3,.,CASSQLYRTQGAYNEQFF,TGTGCCAGCAGCCAATTATACCGGACGCAAGGGGCCTACAATGAGCAGTTCTTC
.,TRBJ2-3,TRBV11-1,.,CASSLTVSTDTQYF,TGTGCCAGCAGCTTAACAGTTTCGACAGATACGCAGTATTTT
.,TRBJ2-7,TRBV29-1,.,CSVEDIVAEQYF,TGCAGCGTTGAAGACATCGTCGCCGAGCAGTACTTC
TRBD2,TRBJ2-4,TRBV29-1,.,CSVEGRAGEPEGKNIQYF,TGCAGCGTTGAAGGCCGAGCGGGAGAACCCGAGGGCAAAAACATTCAGTACTTC
.,TRBJ2-7,TRBV5-4,.,CASSLGGQFSYEQYF,TGTGCCAGCAGCTTGGGAGGACAGTTCTCCTACGAGCAGTACTTC
.,TRBJ1-1,TRBV7-9,.,CASSLGGAEAFF,TGTGCCAGCAGCTTAGGGGGTGCTGAAGCTTTCTTT
TRBD1,TRBJ1-6,TRBV6-1,once,CASSEVPGTGNSPLHF,TGTGCCAGCAGTGAAGTTCCCGGGACAGGGAATTCACCCCTCCACTTT
TRBD2,TRBJ2-5,TRBV7-9,.,CASSAPRGLAGFQETQYF,TGTGCCAGCAGTGCCCCCAGGGGACTAGCGGGATTTCAAGAGACCCAGTACTTC
TRBD2,TRBJ2-1,TRBV9,.,CASSAPLSGRNEQFF,TGTGCCAGCAGCGCCCCGCTTAGCGGGAGAAATGAGCAGTTCTTC
.,TRBJ2-7,TRBV4-1,few,CASSQESGSSYEQYF,TGCGCCAGCAGCCAAGAGTCCGGGTCCTCCTACGAGCAGTACTTC
.,TRBJ1-2,TRBV18,.,CASSPTGGWGRDGYTF,TGTGCCAGCTCACCAACGGGTGGCTGGGGGCGGGATGGCTACACCTTC
TRBD2,TRBJ2-3,TRBV5-4,.,CASSLAGGSTDTQYF,TGTGCCAGCAGCTTGGCGGGAGGCAGCACAGATACGCAGTATTTT
TRBD1,TRBJ1-2,TRBV7-8,once,CASSLGAAGTGRGYTF,TGTGCCAGCAGCTTAGGAGCAGCCGGGACAGGTCGTGGCTACACCTTC
.,TRBJ1-4,TRBV10-3,.,CAISEGRMEGATNEKLFF,TGTGCCATCAGTGAGGGTAGGATGGAAGGGGCAACTAATGAAAAACTGTTTTTT
.,TRBJ2-3,TRBV21-1,once,CASSNPTDRGTDTQYF,TGTGCCAGCAGCAATCCGACAGACAGGGGCACAGATACGCAGTATTTT
.,TRBJ2-2,TRBV27,.,CASSIAKHVAGELFF,TGTGCCAGCAGTATAGCCAAGCACGTGGCCGGGGAGCTGTTTTTT
TRBD1,TRBJ2-2,TRBV7-2,.,CASSGTGWRTGELFF,TGTGCCAGCAGTGGGACAGGGTGGAGGACCGGGGAGCTGTTTTTT